The 8 T cell receptor beta chains reported below all come from one sample, sequenced in a study of response to subunit inactivated influenza vaccine. TCRdb used MiXCR to reprocess the RT-PCR reads, holding one entry per CDR3 protein. The data contain approximately 500,000 distinct CDR3 sequences, roughly a quarter of them singletons. This same sample was also part of a study on T cells expressing NK-cell markers. This second report adds: Scientists made TCR beta cDNA using 5'RACE template switching with UMIs.

The sequences come from CD4+ T cells sorted from PBMCs, collected 11 to 12 days after vaccination. The receptors were sampled from a man aged 50 to 60 who received an inactivated influenza vaccine.

The J gene is TRBJ1-3, the V gene TRBV20-1, with TRBD1 matching over 7 bases. The CDR3 spans 14 residues. V dropped 6 bases and J dropped 4; count of bases not matched to a gene: 9. Germline V lookup: CDR1 DFQATT, CDR2 SNEGSKA (reference sequence). CDR3 residues: CSAHSTGRGNTIYF. The CDR3 nucleotides are TGCAGTGCCCATTCGACAGGGAGAGGAAACACCATATATTTT.

This chain joins TRBV3-1 and TRBJ2-7; possible D gene TRBD1, 5 bases. In germline, CDR1 is LGHDT, CDR2 YNNKEL (reference sequence). There are 15 residues in the CDR3. The ends were cut back, 1 base at V and 4 bases at J, with 14 bases in the middle. CDR3 sequence: CASSQVAGQLYEQYF. The CDR3 nucleotides are TGTGCCAGCAGCCAAGTGGCCGGACAACTTTACGAGCAGTACTTC.

The chain combines TRBV18 with TRBJ2-1, with 7 positions matching TRBD2. The CDR3 spans 13 residues. The V gene's germline CDR1 is KGHSH and CDR2 LQKENI. The junction had 3 bases not matched to a gene; V was cut back by 2 bases and J by 8 bases. CDR3 region: CASSPGTNDEQFF. CDR3 sequence (DNA): TGTGCCAGCTCACCAGGGACTAACGATGAGCAGTTCTTC.

This chain joins TRBV7-9 and TRBJ2-1; D remains unclear. The germline V gene encodes CDR1 SEHNR and CDR2 FQNEAQ (reference sequence). This CDR3 spans 13 amino acids. Trimming pared 5 bases from V and 4 bases from J, leaving 9 bases between. The CDR3: CASSNGFYNEQFF. The DNA of the CDR3 is TGTGCCAGCAGCAACGGATTTTACAATGAGCAGTTCTTC.

This clonotype was observed at least ten times. The rearrangement links TRBV7-9 to TRBJ1-6; 7 nucleotides agree with TRBD1. Trimming took 6 bases from V and 3 from J; bases not matched to a gene: 2. The germline V gene has CDR1 SEHNR and CDR2 FQNEAQ (reference sequence). The CDR3 extends over 14 amino acids. The CDR3 region is CASRTGNYNSPLHF. CDR3 DNA sequence: TGTGCCAGCAGGACAGGGAACTATAATTCACCCCTCCACTTT.

In its sample, this clonotype was seen a few times. The chain has TRBV6-1 and TRBJ2-1, with 11 nucleotides matching TRBD1. V trimming: 6 bases; J trimming: 7 bases; junction bases outside the gene matches: 8. Per the germline V gene, CDR1 is MNHNS and CDR2 is SASEGT. The length of the CDR3 is 15 residues. CDR3 sequence (DNA): TGTGCCAGCAGGTTTACCGGGACAGGGGGGAATGAGCAGTTCTTC. Translation gives CASRFTGTGGNEQFF.

This clonotype was seen a handful of times. This sequence joins TRBV14 and TRBJ2-3; D uncertain. CDR3 length equals 17 residues. The germline V and J ends were trimmed by 0 bases and 3 bases, with 16 bases remaining between them. The germline gives CDR1 SGHDN, CDR2 FVKESK. The CDR3 DNA follows: TGTGCCAGCAGCCAAGATAGGGCTGACCCTCAGACAGATACGCAGTATTTT. This codes for CASSQDRADPQTDTQYF. Combining the CDR3 with reference TRBV14 and TRBJ2-3 gives the whole variable domain EAGVTQFPSHSVIEKGQTVTLRCDPISGHDNLYWYRRVMGKEIKFLLHFVKESKQDESGMPNNRFLAERTGGTYSTLKVQPAELEDSGVYFCASSQDRADPQTDTQYFGPGTRLTVL.

This clonotype was seen a few times. The chain has TRBV5-6 and TRBJ2-1, with D possibly matching TRBD1 (5 bases). V was cut by 7 bases and J by 2 bases, with 13 bases left in between. Germline lookup yields CDR1 SGHDT and CDR2 YYEEEE. There are 14 residues in the CDR3. The CDR3 sequence: CASFNRITYNEQFF. The DNA for the CDR3 is TGTGCCAGCTTCAACAGGATCACCTACAATGAGCAGTTCTTC.